This T cell receptor beta chain was captured in a study of T-cell reconstitution after alpha-beta-depleted transplantation in children. J gave up 4 bases and V 1 base, and 14 bases lay outside the gene matches. CDR1 is DFQATT, CDR2 SNEGSKA, per germline (reference sequence). This CDR3 is 17 amino acids long. This clonotype appeared a few times. The authors prepared the TCRbeta library with unique molecular identifiers. Each CDR3 protein is one row after TCRdb ran MiXCR on the PCR reads. The sample includes 450,000 to 500,000 distinct CDR3 sequences, about an eighth of them seen just once. This chain links TRBV20-1 with TRBJ2-7, with TRBD2 matching over 9 bases. This TCR was recovered from a human donor who donated a stem cell graft to a child with combined immunodeficiency. Sequences were derived from PBMCs from the stem cell graft donor, sampled from the stem cell graft. The chain's CDR3 is CSARAYPEAGGSYEQYF. DNA of the CDR3: TGCAGTGCTAGAGCGTACCCGGAAGCGGGAGGTAGTTACGAGCAGTACTTC.